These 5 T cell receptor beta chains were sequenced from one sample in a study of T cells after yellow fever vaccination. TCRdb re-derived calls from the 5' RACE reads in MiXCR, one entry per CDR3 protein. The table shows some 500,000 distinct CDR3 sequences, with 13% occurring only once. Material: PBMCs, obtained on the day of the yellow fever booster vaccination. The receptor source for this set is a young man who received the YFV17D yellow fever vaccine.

The CDR3 DNA follows: TGTGCCAGTAGTATGTACCTAGCCTACGAGCAGTACTTC. Amino acids: CASSMYLAYEQYF. This rearrangement joins TRBV19 to TRBJ2-7; D unresolved. Germline V gives CDR1 LNHDA, CDR2 SQIVND (reference sequence). The CDR3 length is 13 residues. Trimming stripped 3 bases from V and 2 bases from J, with 8 bases between.

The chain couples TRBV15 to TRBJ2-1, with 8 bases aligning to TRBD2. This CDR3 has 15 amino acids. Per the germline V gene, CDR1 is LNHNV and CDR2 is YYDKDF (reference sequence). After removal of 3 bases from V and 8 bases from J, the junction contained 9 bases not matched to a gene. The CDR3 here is CATSSGGRPRDEQFF. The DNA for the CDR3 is TGTGCCACCAGCAGTGGCGGGAGGCCCCGTGATGAGCAGTTCTTC.

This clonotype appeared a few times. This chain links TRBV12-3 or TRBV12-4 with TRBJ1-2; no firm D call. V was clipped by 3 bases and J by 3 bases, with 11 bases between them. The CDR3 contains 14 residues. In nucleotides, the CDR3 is TGTGCCAGCAGTTTCGCTTTGCCGGACTATGGCTACACCTTC. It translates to CASSFALPDYGYTF.

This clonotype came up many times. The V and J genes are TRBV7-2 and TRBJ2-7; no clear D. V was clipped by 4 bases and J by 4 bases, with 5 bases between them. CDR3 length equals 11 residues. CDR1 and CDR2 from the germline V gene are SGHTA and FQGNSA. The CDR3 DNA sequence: TGTGCCAGCAGCTCAAAGTACGAGCAGTACTTC. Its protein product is CASSSKYEQYF.

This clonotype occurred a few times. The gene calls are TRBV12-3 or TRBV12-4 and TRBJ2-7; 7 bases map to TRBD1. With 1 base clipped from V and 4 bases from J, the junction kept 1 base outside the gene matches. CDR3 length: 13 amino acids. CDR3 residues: CASSLETGYEQYF. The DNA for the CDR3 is TGTGCCAGCAGTTTAGAGACAGGGTACGAGCAGTACTTC.